These 10 T cell receptor beta chains share one sample of origin, sequenced in a study of technical replicates of blood from a few donors. Produced via immunoSEQ multiplex PCR; TCRdb's table is partial and in-frame only. The sample comprises approximately 79,000 clones, 95% to 97% of which are singletons, and around 0.18% rests with the top ten. Specimen: T cells isolated from PBMCs. The source of these receptors is a human donor in good health.

The chain is built from TRBV28 and TRBJ1-1, with TRBD1 as a possible D gene (5 bases). CDR3 length: 14 amino acids. V was trimmed by 4 bases and J by 7 bases, leaving 16 bases between them. Germline lookup yields CDR1 MDHEN and CDR2 SYDVKM. The CDR3 bases are TGTGCCAGCAGTTCTCGCGGGAGGGGCGGTGAAGCTTTCTTT. This gives the protein CASSSRGRGGEAFF.

The V call is TRBV7-6, the J call TRBJ2-6; TRBD1 agrees at 8 bases. Germline CDR1 reads SGHVS; CDR2 reads FNYEAQ. The CDR3 has 17 residues. V shed 5 bases and J 0 bases; nucleotides not matched to a gene: 6. The CDR3 DNA reads as TGTGCCAGCAGCCCGGACAGGGCCTACTCTGGGGCCAACGTCCTGACTTTC. Protein product: CASSPDRAYSGANVLTF.

The chain has TRBV7-2 and TRBJ2-7, with 8 bases fitting TRBD1. J gave up 1 base and V 5 bases, and 4 bases lay outside the gene matches. The CDR3 is 14 residues long. CDR1 and CDR2 (germline): SGHTA, FQGNSA. DNA of the CDR3: TGTGCCAGCAGCCCCCGGGACAGGTCCTACGAGCAGTACTTC. This gives the protein CASSPRDRSYEQYF.

A single count supports this clone. This chain uses TRBV30 with TRBJ2-5; no reliable D call. With 3 bases removed from V and 5 bases from J, the gap between germline ends came to 13 bases. There are 13 residues in the CDR3. Looked up from germline, CDR1 is GTSNPN and CDR2 is SVGIG (reference sequence). CDR3 DNA: TGTGCCTGGAGAAGCAGAAACGGGGAGACCCAGTACTTC. Its translation is CAWRSRNGETQYF.

The rearrangement links TRBV29-1 to TRBJ2-5, with D possibly matching TRBD2 (5 bases). This CDR3 has 11 residues. The V gene's germline CDR1 is SQVTM and CDR2 ANQGSEA. V lost 3 bases and J 5 bases, leaving 7 bases between the germline ends. In DNA, the CDR3 is TGCAGCGTTGATAGGGAGGAGACCCAGTACTTC. Its translation is CSVDREETQYF.

The chain recombines TRBV2 with TRBJ1-1, with 7 bases fitting TRBD1. Germline assignment: CDR1 SNHLY and CDR2 FYNNEI. The CDR3 runs 12 residues. In DNA, the CDR3 is TGTGCAGACTACCCAGGGGGCACTGAAGCTTTCTTT. Protein: CADYPGGTEAFF.

The chain recombines TRBV4-1 with TRBJ2-3; 13 bases line up with TRBD2. V trimming: 5 bases; J trimming: 5 bases; junction bases outside the gene matches: 7. Germline CDR1 MGHRA, CDR2 YSYEKL. The CDR3 consists of 16 residues. CDR3 bases: TGCGCCAGCAGCTCCGGGACTAGCGGGGCGGAAGATACGCAGTATTTT. Translating it yields CASSSGTSGAEDTQYF.

V usage is TRBV5-5 and J usage is TRBJ1-3; maybe TRBD1 (6 bases). The CDR3 length is 16 residues. The germline V gene has CDR1 SGHKS and CDR2 YYEKEE (reference sequence). The V and J ends lost 0 bases and 4 bases respectively, with 14 bases between them. The CDR3 nucleotides read TGTGCCAGCAGCTTGGTCACAGGGTCGGCCGGAAACACCATATATTTT. Translation gives CASSLVTGSAGNTIYF.

The V and J genes are TRBV6-1 and TRBJ2-3; 7 nucleotides match TRBD1. The CDR3 runs to 18 residues. J lost 0 bases, V lost 2 bases, and 11 bases had no gene match. Germline assignment: CDR1 MNHNS and CDR2 SASEGT. CDR3 loop: CASSESRTGYTSTDTQYF. CDR3 sequence (DNA): TGTGCCAGCAGTGAATCCCGGACAGGATACACTAGCACAGATACGCAGTATTTT.

This chain's CDR3 is CASSEIRTGGWYEQYF. CDR3 bases: TGTGCCAGCAGTGAAATTCGCACAGGGGGCTGGTACGAGCAGTACTTC. The V and J genes are TRBV6-1 and TRBJ2-7; TRBD1 matches 9 bases. Germline lookup yields CDR1 MNHNS and CDR2 SASEGT. The V gene end was trimmed by 2 bases and the J gene end by 4 bases; junction bases not matched to a gene: 9. This CDR3 has 16 residues.